The entry below gives a single T cell receptor beta chain sequence along with its context. The trim removed 6 bases at V and 4 bases at J, leaving 5 bases unmatched. The germline CDR1 and CDR2 sequences are SEHNR and FQNEAQ (reference sequence). The CDR3 runs to 14 residues. This entry belongs to a study of cytomegalovirus exposure and HLA in healthy donors. PCR was performed using 60 Vbeta and 13 Jbeta primers. Only in-frame clones appear in the TCRdb table, and some are missing; sequencing was by immunoSEQ multiplex PCR. The sample yields over 150,000 clones, roughly 80% seen once. This receptor was taken from a man aged 18 to 30 in good health and CMV-seronegative. The sequenced material came from PBMCs. The chain couples TRBV7-9 to TRBJ2-2; TRBD1 matches 7 bases. This CDR3 is CASRGQAGTGELFF. DNA for the CDR3: TGTGCCAGCAGAGGACAGGCTGGCACCGGGGAGCTGTTTTTT. Full variable domain (remainder filled in from reference TRBV7-9 and TRBJ2-2): DTGVSQNPRHKITKRGQNVTFRCDPISEHNRLYWYRQTLGQGPEFLTYFQNEAQLEKSRLLSDRFSAERPKGSFSTLEIQRTEQGDSAMYLCASRGQAGTGELFFGEGSRLTVL.